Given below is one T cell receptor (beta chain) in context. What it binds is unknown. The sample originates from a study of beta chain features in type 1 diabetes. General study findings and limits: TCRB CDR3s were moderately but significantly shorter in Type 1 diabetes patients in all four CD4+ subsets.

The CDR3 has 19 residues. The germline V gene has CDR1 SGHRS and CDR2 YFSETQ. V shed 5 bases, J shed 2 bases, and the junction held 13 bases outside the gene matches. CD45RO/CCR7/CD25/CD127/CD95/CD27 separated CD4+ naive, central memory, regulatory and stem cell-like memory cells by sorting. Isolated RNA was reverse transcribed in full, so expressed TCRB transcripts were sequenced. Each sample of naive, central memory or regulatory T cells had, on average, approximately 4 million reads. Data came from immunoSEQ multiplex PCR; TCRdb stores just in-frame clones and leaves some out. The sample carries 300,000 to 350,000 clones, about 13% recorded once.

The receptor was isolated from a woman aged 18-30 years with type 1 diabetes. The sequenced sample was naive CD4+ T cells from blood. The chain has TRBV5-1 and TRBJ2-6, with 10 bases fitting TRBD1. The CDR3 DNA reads TGCGCCAGCAGAGGACAGGGGGAAAGCGCTTGGGCTGGGGCCAACGTCCTGACTTTC. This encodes CASRGQGESAWAGANVLTF. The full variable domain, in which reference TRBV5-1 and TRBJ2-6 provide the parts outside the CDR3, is KAGVTQTPRYLIKTRGQQVTLSCSPISGHRSVSWYQQTPGQGLQFLFEYFSETQRNKGNFPGRFSGRQFSNSRSEMNVSTLELGDSALYLCASRGQGESAWAGANVLTFGAGSRLTVL.